The 22 T cell receptor beta chains given below trace back to one sample, sequenced in a study of blood T cell repertoires in COVID-19. This table comes from immunoSEQ multiplex PCR, and its TCRdb copy is limited to in-frame clones, with some not included. This table holds 150,000 to 200,000 clones, more than 70% found once. The sequenced material came from peripheral blood. These receptors all come from a man in his late teens or twenties with active or convalescent COVID-19.

The chain employs TRBV5-1 and TRBJ2-2; tentative D call: TRBD2 (5 bases). Germline CDR1 SGHRS, CDR2 YFSETQ. The CDR3 totals 14 residues. Between the trimmed V and J ends, which lost 4 bases and 4 bases, there was a span of 11 bases. The CDR3 here is CASSGLGGTGELFF. DNA of the CDR3: TGCGCCAGCAGCGGACTGGGTGGCACCGGGGAGCTGTTTTTT.

The chain uses TRBV7-9 and TRBJ1-2; D might be TRBD1 (6 bases). Germline V gene lookup returns CDR1 SEHNR and CDR2 FQNEAQ (reference sequence). With 1 base removed from V and 6 bases from J, the gap between germline ends came to 6 bases. The CDR3 consists of 12 residues. CDR3 nucleotide sequence: TGTGCCAGCAGCTTAGGGACAGATGGCTACACCTTC. Translated, it gives CASSLGTDGYTF.

This clone was seen more than once but under ten times. The CDR3 protein is CASSSQGRPNEQFF. DNA for the CDR3: TGTGCCAGCAGCTCACAGGGGCGACCCAATGAGCAGTTCTTC. V usage is TRBV7-3 and J usage is TRBJ2-1; the match to TRBD1 covers 7 bases. This CDR3 comprises 14 residues. CDR1 and CDR2 (germline): SGHTA, FQGTGA. J gave up 6 bases and V 4 bases, and 6 bases lay outside the gene matches. Full variable domain (missing parts from reference TRBV7-3 and TRBJ2-1): GAGVSQTPSNKVTEKGKYVELRCDPISGHTALYWYRQSLGQGPEFLIYFQGTGAADDSGLPNDRFFAVRPEGSVSTLKIQRTERGDSAVYLCASSSQGRPNEQFFGPGTRLTVL.

The chain employs TRBV6-1 and TRBJ1-5; 7 bases agree with TRBD1. CDR1 MNHNS and CDR2 SASEGT come from the germline V gene. The CDR3 sequence is 14 residues long. V was pared by 1 base and J by 6 bases, with 3 bases of the junction left unmatched. The CDR3: CASSEVGDSQPQHF. CDR3 nucleotide sequence: TGTGCCAGCAGTGAAGTTGGGGACAGTCAGCCCCAGCATTTT.

This rearrangement joins TRBV19 to TRBJ1-5, with 8 positions matching TRBD1. Germline values: CDR1 LNHDA, CDR2 SQIVND (reference sequence). The J segment lost 4 bases and the V segment lost 6 bases, leaving 11 bases of the junction unmatched. The CDR3 consists of 16 residues. CDR3 residues: CASSLTHRTGNQPQHF. The CDR3 DNA is TGTGCCAGTAGCCTTACCCATCGGACAGGGAATCAGCCCCAGCATTTT.

The rearrangement joins TRBV6-4 to TRBJ1-6; TRBD1 agrees at 8 bases. Germline CDR1 MRHNA, CDR2 SNTAGT. J lost 7 bases, V lost 8 bases, and 4 bases had no gene match. The CDR3 extends over 13 amino acids. The CDR3 region has the DNA TGTGCCAGCTCGACAGGGGAGAATTCACCCCTCCACTTT. This encodes CASSTGENSPLHF.

CDR3 DNA sequence: TGTGCCAGCAGCCATGGACAGGGGGCCGCTAATGAAAAACTGTTTTTT. It translates to CASSHGQGAANEKLFF. The chain recombines TRBV14 with TRBJ1-4; 11 positions match TRBD1. Trimming took 3 bases from V and 3 from J; bases not matched to a gene: 3. In germline, CDR1 is SGHDN, CDR2 FVKESK. The length of the CDR3 is 16 residues. The complete variable domain, with remaining parts taken from reference TRBV14 and TRBJ1-4, reads EAGVTQFPSHSVIEKGQTVTLRCDPISGHDNLYWYRRVMGKEIKFLLHFVKESKQDESGMPNNRFLAERTGGTYSTLKVQPAELEDSGVYFCASSHGQGAANEKLFFGSGTQLSVL.

The chain joins TRBV7-8 to TRBJ1-6; D gene uncertain. The CDR3 sequence is 12 residues long. Germline loops: CDR1 SGHVS, CDR2 FQNEAQ. V lost 3 bases to trimming and J lost 9 bases, with 6 bases between them. CDR3 in amino acids: CASSLRSSPLHF. The CDR3 DNA reads as TGTGCCAGCAGCTTGAGAAGTTCACCCCTCCACTTT.

In regard to this clone: In the same sample, other DNA sequences code for this CDR3. The chain recombines TRBV3-1 (or the pseudogene TRBV3-2) with TRBJ2-7, with 11 bases lining up with TRBD1. The length of the CDR3 is 14 residues. V lost 4 bases and J lost 6; bases outside the gene matches: 5. Germline CDR1 LGHDT, CDR2 YNNKEL (reference sequence). CDR3 region: CASSPGQGAGEQYF. CDR3 in DNA: TGTGCCAGCAGCCCTGGACAGGGGGCGGGCGAGCAGTACTTC.

There are a few counts of this clone. This rearrangement joins TRBV6-4 to TRBJ1-3; D is unclear. Between the trimmed V and J ends, which lost 6 bases and 0 bases, there was a span of 9 bases. In germline, CDR1 is MRHNA, CDR2 SNTAGT. The CDR3 contains 14 residues. CDR3 sequence (DNA): TGTGCCAGCAGGTCTGTCTCCTCTGGAAACACCATATATTTT. The encoded protein is CASRSVSSGNTIYF.

The V and J genes are TRBV7-3 and TRBJ1-2; D is ambiguous. Trimming left V 8 bases short and J 5 bases short, with 15 bases between. The CDR3 totals 13 residues. Germline V gives CDR1 SGHTA, CDR2 FQGTGA. CDR3 bases: TGTGCCAGCGGTCCCGGGGTGGGATATGGCTACACCTTC. Protein sequence: CASGPGVGYGYTF.

This rearrangement joins TRBV12-3 or TRBV12-4 to TRBJ1-1, with D possibly being TRBD1 (5 bases). This CDR3 is 13 amino acids long. Deletions cut 8 bases from V and 5 bases from J, with 15 bases between. The CDR3 loop is CASRPWGDTEAFF. CDR3 in DNA: TGTGCCAGCCGCCCTTGGGGCGATACTGAAGCTTTCTTT.

The rearrangement links TRBV27 to TRBJ2-1; tentative D call: TRBD2 (6 bases). Germline lookup yields CDR1 MNHEY and CDR2 SMNVEV (reference sequence). V was shortened by 5 bases and J by 5 bases, with 13 bases between the two germline ends. The CDR3 has 14 amino acids. CDR3 region: CASSAQRVHNEQFF. The DNA of the CDR3 is TGTGCCAGCAGTGCCCAGCGGGTACACAATGAGCAGTTCTTC.

The chain employs TRBV9 and TRBJ2-7; TRBD1 matches 9 bases. This CDR3 comprises 14 residues. After removal of 3 bases from V and 3 bases from J, the junction contained 4 bases not matched to a gene. CDR1 SGDLS and CDR2 YYNGEE come from the germline V gene. Written as DNA, the CDR3 is TGTGCCAGCAGCGAGGGACAGGGATACTACGAGCAGTACTTC. This encodes CASSEGQGYYEQYF. Full variable domain (remainder filled in from reference TRBV9 and TRBJ2-7): DSGVTQTPKHLITATGQRVTLRCSPRSGDLSVYWYQQSLDQGLQFLIQYYNGEERAKGNILERFSAQQFPDLHSELNLSSLELGDSALYFCASSEGQGYYEQYFGPGTRLTVT.

J is TRBJ2-3 and V is TRBV3-1 (or the pseudogene TRBV3-2), with 7 nucleotides matching TRBD2. The CDR3 spans 15 residues. V lost 3 bases and J lost 6; bases outside the gene matches: 9. The germline gives CDR1 LGHDT, CDR2 YNNKEL (reference sequence). Here the CDR3 DNA reads TGTGCCAGCAGCCAGGGCGGGGGTATTCCCGATACGCAGTATTTT. This translates into CASSQGGGIPDTQYF.

The chain has TRBV28 and TRBJ1-5, with D possibly TRBD1 on 5 matching bases. This CDR3 is built from 13 residues. Germline V gene lookup returns CDR1 MDHEN and CDR2 SYDVKM. Trimming took off 8 bases at V and 2 bases at J, with 10 bases between the two ends. This CDR3 is CASGRVGNQPQHF. The CDR3 DNA follows: TGTGCCAGCGGCAGGGTGGGCAATCAGCCCCAGCATTTT.

This sequence joins TRBV7-9 and TRBJ2-1, with 7 bases that match TRBD1. The CDR3 is 15 amino acids. The germline gives CDR1 SEHNR, CDR2 FQNEAQ (reference sequence). V lost 5 bases and J lost 8; bases outside the gene matches: 12. The CDR3 sequence is CASSKRTGRGDEQFF. DNA for the CDR3: TGTGCCAGCAGCAAGCGGACAGGAAGAGGCGATGAGCAGTTCTTC.

This clone was counted a single time. This chain joins TRBV6-5 and TRBJ1-3, with D unresolved. This CDR3 has 14 residues. Germline assignment: CDR1 MNHEY and CDR2 SVGAGI. Between the trimmed V and J ends, which lost 2 bases and 1 base, there was a span of 6 bases. CDR3 loop: CASSYGRSGNTIYF. For the CDR3, the DNA is TGTGCCAGCAGTTACGGGAGATCTGGAAACACCATATATTTT.

In its sample, this clone was seen once. The V and J genes are TRBV6-5 and TRBJ2-2; 12 positions match TRBD1. The CDR3 has 15 residues. Looked up from germline, CDR1 is MNHEY and CDR2 is SVGAGI. Trimming took 8 bases from V and 6 from J; bases not matched to a gene: 7. The CDR3 DNA is TGTGCCAGCGGAGGGACAGGGGGCTTTTCCGGGGAGCTGTTTTTT. Protein: CASGGTGGFSGELFF.

This clone appeared once. The genes are TRBV5-1 and TRBJ2-2; a possible D gene is TRBD1 (5 bases). Germline-derived CDR1 and CDR2 are SGHRS and YFSETQ. V was trimmed by 0 bases and J by 4 bases, leaving 13 bases between them. The CDR3 loop spans 16 amino acids. CDR3 residues: CASSLGWMTVTGELFF. CDR3 bases: TGCGCCAGCAGCTTGGGCTGGATGACAGTCACCGGGGAGCTGTTTTTT.

The chain is built from TRBV9 and TRBJ1-2, with 11 bases lining up with TRBD1. V lost 3 bases to trimming and J lost 8 bases; unmatched junction nucleotides: 18. The CDR3 loop spans 18 amino acids. CDR1 and CDR2 (germline): SGDLS, YYNGEE. The CDR3 DNA reads as TGTGCCAGCAGCGCCCCCCCGGGACAGGGGGTATCCTTTTGGGGCTACACCTTC. It yields the protein CASSAPPGQGVSFWGYTF.

The rearrangement uses TRBV7-2 and TRBJ2-1; D not resolved. Germline values: CDR1 SGHTA, CDR2 FQGNSA. V was clipped by 3 bases and J by 4 bases, with 7 bases between them. This CDR3 is built from 13 residues. CDR3 sequence: CASSFNRYNEQFF. The DNA for the CDR3 is TGTGCCAGCAGCTTTAATCGGTACAATGAGCAGTTCTTC.